The rows below give T cell receptor beta chains drawn from one sample of a study of T cell responses to AZD1222 COVID-19 vaccine. Libraries were prepared by immunoSEQ multiplex PCR; TCRdb keeps only in-frame clonotypes and omits some of them. This repertoire shows about 46,000 clones, roughly 90% found once; its top ten account for 0.95% to 1.3%. The input for sequencing was peripheral blood, taken 28 days after the second AZD1222 dose. These receptors all stem from an adult who received the AZD1222 COVID-19 vaccine. CDR3s include the opening cysteine and the closing phenylalanine or tryptophan. D genes are given only for firm matches. Size tells how often a clone was seen (once, few, many) or the class of an expanded clone, and some rows leave it out.

d_gene	abundance	v_gene	j_gene	CDR3nt	CDR3aa
TRBD1	NA	TRBV7-2	TRBJ2-5	TGTGCCAGCAGCTTAGTATCGGGGGGACAGGGGGAAGAGACCCAGTACTTC	CASSLVSGGQGEETQYF
NA	NA	TRBV6-6	TRBJ1-1	TGTGCCAGCAGTAAGGTAACGAACACTGAAGCTTTCTTT	CASSKVTNTEAFF
NA	once	TRBV9	TRBJ2-3	TGTGCCAGCAGCGTAGCCCCAGCGACTAGCACAGATACGCAGTATTTT	CASSVAPATSTDTQYF
TRBD2	NA	TRBV2	TRBJ2-7	TGTGCCAGCAGTTCAACTAGCGGTGAGCAGTACTTC	CASSSTSGEQYF
TRBD1	NA	TRBV4-1	TRBJ1-1	TGCGCCAGCAGCCATCAGGGGGCTGGGGTGAACACTGAAGCTTTCTTT	CASSHQGAGVNTEAFF
TRBD1	NA	TRBV27	TRBJ2-7	TGTGCCAGCAGTTTATCCTGGACAGGGGGTAGTAAGCAGTACTTC	CASSLSWTGGSKQYF
NA	NA	TRBV11-2	TRBJ1-1	TGTGCCAGCAGCTTAACCGGGCCCACTGAAGCTTTCTTT	CASSLTGPTEAFF
NA	NA	TRBV24-1	TRBJ2-3	TGTGCCACCAGTGGCGTTACAGATACGCAGTATTTT	CATSGVTDTQYF
NA	NA	TRBV12-3/TRBV12-4	TRBJ1-6	TGTGCCAGCAGTTTTTATCCGACCTGGCTCCACTTT	CASSFYPTWLHF
NA	once	TRBV7-2	TRBJ2-7	TGTGCCAGCAGCTTAGACACTTACTACGAGCAGTACTTC	CASSLDTYYEQYF
TRBD1	NA	TRBV6-5	TRBJ2-5	TGTGCCAGCAGTTACGGGACAGTAGTTACCGGGGAGACCCAGTACTTC	CASSYGTVVTGETQYF
NA	NA	TRBV13	TRBJ2-1	TGTGCCAGCAGCCTAGGGGCGGGGGCAGGCGTCAATGAGCAGTTCTTC	CASSLGAGAGVNEQFF
TRBD1	NA	TRBV5-6	TRBJ1-5	TGTGCCAGCAGCAAGGACAGGGGAAGTCAGCCCCAGCATTTT	CASSKDRGSQPQHF
NA	NA	TRBV11-2	TRBJ1-1	TGTGCGGAGGGAGGCCCTGAAGCTTTCTTT	CAEGGPEAFF
TRBD2	NA	TRBV5-1	TRBJ2-1	TGCGCCAGCAGGTTTCTAGCGGGAGGATACAATGAGCAGTTCTTC	CASRFLAGGYNEQFF
TRBD1	NA	TRBV28	TRBJ1-1	TGTGCCAGCAGTTTATGGCAGGGGGAGAACACTGAAGCTTTCTTT	CASSLWQGENTEAFF
NA	NA	TRBV6-5	TRBJ1-5	TGTGCCAGCAGTTACGGTAGGGGAACTCAGCCCCAGCATTTT	CASSYGRGTQPQHF